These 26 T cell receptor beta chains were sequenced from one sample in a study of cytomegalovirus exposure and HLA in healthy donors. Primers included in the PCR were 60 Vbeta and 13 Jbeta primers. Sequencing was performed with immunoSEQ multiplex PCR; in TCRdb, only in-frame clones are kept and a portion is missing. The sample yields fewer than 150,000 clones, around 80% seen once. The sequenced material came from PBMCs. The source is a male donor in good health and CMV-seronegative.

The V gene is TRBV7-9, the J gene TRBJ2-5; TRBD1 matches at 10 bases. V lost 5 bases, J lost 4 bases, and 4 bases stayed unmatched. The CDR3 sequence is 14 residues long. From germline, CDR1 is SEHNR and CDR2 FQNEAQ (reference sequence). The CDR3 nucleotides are TGTGCCAGCAGCCACCGGGACAGGGGAGAGACCCAGTACTTC. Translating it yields CASSHRDRGETQYF.

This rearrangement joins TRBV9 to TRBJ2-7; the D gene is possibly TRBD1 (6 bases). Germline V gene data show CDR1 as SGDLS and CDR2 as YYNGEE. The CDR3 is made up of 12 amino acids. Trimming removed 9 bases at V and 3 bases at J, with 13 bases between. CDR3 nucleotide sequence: TGTGCCATCCCGACAGGATACTACGAGCAGTACTTC. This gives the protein CAIPTGYYEQYF. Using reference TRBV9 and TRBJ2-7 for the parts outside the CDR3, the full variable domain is DSGVTQTPKHLITATGQRVTLRCSPRSGDLSVYWYQQSLDQGLQFLIQYYNGEERAKGNILERFSAQQFPDLHSELNLSSLELGDSALYFCAIPTGYYEQYFGPGTRLTVT.

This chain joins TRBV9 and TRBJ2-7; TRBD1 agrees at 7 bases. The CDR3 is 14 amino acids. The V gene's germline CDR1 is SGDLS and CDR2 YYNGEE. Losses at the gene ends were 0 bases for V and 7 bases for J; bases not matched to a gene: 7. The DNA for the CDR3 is TGTGCCAGCAGCGTAGTACCGACAGGGAATGAGCAGTACTTC. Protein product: CASSVVPTGNEQYF.

CDR3 amino acids: CASEEGASYEQYF. CDR3 in DNA: TGTGCCAGCGAGGAGGGGGCGTCCTACGAGCAGTACTTC. This rearrangement joins TRBV7-9 to TRBJ2-7, with D tentatively TRBD1 (7 bases). The CDR3 sequence is 13 residues long. The germline CDR1 and CDR2 sequences are SEHNR and FQNEAQ (reference sequence). V dropped 8 bases and J dropped 1 base, with 12 bases sitting between them.

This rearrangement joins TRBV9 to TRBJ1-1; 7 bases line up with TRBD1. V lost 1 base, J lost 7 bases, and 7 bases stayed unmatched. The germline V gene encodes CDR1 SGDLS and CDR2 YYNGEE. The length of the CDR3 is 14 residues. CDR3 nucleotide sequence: TGTGCCAGCAGCGTAAGGGCAACAGGGGTTGAAGCTTTCTTT. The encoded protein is CASSVRATGVEAFF.

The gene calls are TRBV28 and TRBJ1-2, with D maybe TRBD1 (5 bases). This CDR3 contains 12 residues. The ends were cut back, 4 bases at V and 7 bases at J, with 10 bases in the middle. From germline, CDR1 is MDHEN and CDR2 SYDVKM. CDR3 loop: CASSYRIRGYTF. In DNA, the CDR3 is TGTGCCAGCAGTTACAGGATACGTGGCTACACCTTC.

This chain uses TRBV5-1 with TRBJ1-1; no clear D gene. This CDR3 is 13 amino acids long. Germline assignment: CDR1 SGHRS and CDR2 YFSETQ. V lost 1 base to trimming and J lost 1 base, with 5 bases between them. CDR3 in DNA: TGCGCCAGCAGCTTGCAGGAGAACACTGAAGCTTTCTTT. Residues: CASSLQENTEAFF. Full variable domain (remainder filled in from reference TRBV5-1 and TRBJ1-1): KAGVTQTPRYLIKTRGQQVTLSCSPISGHRSVSWYQQTPGQGLQFLFEYFSETQRNKGNFPGRFSGRQFSNSRSEMNVSTLELGDSALYLCASSLQENTEAFFGQGTRLTVV.

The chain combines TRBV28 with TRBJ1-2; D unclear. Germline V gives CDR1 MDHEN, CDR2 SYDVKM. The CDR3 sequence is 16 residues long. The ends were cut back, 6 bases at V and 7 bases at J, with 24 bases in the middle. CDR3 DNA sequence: TGTGCCAGCAGATCAGGAGGTTTCTCTGAGGTCTCTGGCTACACCTTC. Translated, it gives CASRSGGFSEVSGYTF.

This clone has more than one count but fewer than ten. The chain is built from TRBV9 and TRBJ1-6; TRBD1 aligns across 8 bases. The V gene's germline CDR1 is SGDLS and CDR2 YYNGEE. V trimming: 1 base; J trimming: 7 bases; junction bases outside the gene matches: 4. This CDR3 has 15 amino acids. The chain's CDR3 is CASSVQGALNSPLHF. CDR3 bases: TGTGCCAGCAGCGTACAGGGGGCCCTAAATTCACCCCTCCACTTT.

The CDR3 loop reads CASSSPLTYEQYF. DNA for the CDR3: TGTGCCAGCAGCTCTCCACTAACCTACGAGCAGTACTTC. The chain uses TRBV11-2 and TRBJ2-7, with D uncertain. V lost 4 bases and J 2 bases, leaving 9 bases between the germline ends. The CDR3 contains 13 residues. Germline loops: CDR1 SGHAT, CDR2 FQNNGV.

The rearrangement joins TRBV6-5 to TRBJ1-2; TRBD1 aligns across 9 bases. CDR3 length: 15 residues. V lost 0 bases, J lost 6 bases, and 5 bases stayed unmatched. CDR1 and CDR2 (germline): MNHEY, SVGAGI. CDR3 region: CASSYSIGQGNGYTF. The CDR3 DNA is TGTGCCAGCAGTTACTCTATAGGACAGGGGAATGGCTACACCTTC.

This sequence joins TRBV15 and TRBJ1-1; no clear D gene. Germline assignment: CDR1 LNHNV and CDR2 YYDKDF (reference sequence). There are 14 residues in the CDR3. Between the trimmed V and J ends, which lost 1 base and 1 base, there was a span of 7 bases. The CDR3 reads CATSRVSRNTEAFF. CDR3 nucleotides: TGTGCCACCAGCAGAGTATCCCGGAACACTGAAGCTTTCTTT.

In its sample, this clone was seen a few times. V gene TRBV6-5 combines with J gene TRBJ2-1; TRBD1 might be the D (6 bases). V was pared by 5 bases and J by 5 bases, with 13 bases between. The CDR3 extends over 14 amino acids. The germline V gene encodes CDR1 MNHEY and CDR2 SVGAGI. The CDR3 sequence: CASSTGSPNNEQFF. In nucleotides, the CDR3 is TGTGCCAGCAGTACAGGGTCTCCCAACAATGAGCAGTTCTTC.

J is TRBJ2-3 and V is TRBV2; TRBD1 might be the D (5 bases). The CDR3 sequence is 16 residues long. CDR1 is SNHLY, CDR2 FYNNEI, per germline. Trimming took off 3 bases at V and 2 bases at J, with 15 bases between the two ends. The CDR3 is CASSEDGKGNTDTQYF. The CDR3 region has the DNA TGTGCCAGCAGTGAGGATGGGAAGGGGAACACAGATACGCAGTATTTT.

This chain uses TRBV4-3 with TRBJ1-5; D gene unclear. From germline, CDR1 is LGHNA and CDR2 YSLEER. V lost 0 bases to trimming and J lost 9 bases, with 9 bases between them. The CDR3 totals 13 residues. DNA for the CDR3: TGCGCCAGCAGCCAAGATCTTAATTGGCCCCAGCATTTT. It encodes CASSQDLNWPQHF.

CDR3 in amino acids: CASSLATGTANEKLFF. CDR3 nucleotides: TGCGCCAGCAGCTTGGCCACCGGGACAGCAAATGAAAAACTGTTTTTT. The genes are TRBV5-1 and TRBJ1-4; the match to TRBD1 covers 7 bases. CDR1 and CDR2 from the germline V gene are SGHRS and YFSETQ. With V trimmed by 0 bases and J by 5 bases, 7 bases remained unmatched. The CDR3 consists of 16 residues.

The CDR3 loop is CASSLLRQDTDTQYF. Written as DNA, the CDR3 is TGTGCCAGCAGCTTGTTGCGACAGGACACAGATACGCAGTATTTT. V is TRBV5-4 and J is TRBJ2-3; D may be TRBD1 (6 bases). This CDR3 has 15 residues. Trimming removed 1 base at V and 2 bases at J, with 11 bases between. The germline gives CDR1 SGHNT, CDR2 YYREEE (reference sequence).

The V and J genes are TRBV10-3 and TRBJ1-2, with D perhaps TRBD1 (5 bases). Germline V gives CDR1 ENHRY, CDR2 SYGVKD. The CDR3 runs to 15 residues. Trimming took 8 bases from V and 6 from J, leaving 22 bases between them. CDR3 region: CAILEGVGRSDGYTF. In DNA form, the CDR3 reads TGTGCCATCCTGGAAGGCGTGGGGCGGTCGGATGGCTACACCTTC.

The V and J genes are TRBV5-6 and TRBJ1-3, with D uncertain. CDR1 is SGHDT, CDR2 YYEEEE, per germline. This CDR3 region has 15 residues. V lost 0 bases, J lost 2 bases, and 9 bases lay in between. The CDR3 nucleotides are TGTGCCAGCAGCTTGGGACATTCGACTGGAAACACCATATATTTT. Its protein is CASSLGHSTGNTIYF.

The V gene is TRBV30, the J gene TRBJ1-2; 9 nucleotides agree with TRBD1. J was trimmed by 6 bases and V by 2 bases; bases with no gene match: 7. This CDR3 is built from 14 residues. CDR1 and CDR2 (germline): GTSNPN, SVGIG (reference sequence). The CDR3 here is CAWSKGTGPHGYTF. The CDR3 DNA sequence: TGTGCCTGGAGTAAGGGGACAGGGCCTCATGGCTACACCTTC.

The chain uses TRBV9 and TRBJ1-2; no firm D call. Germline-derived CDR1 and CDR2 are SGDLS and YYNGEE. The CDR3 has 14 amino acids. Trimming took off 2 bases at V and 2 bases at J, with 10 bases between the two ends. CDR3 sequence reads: CASSVGKENYGYTF. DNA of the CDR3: TGTGCCAGCAGCGTGGGCAAAGAGAACTATGGCTACACCTTC.

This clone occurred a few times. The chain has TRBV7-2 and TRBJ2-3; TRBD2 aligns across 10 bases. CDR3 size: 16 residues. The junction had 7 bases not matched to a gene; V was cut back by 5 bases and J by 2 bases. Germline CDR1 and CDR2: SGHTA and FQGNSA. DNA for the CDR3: TGTGCCAGCAGCAGTATAGCGGGGGGATTCACAGATACGCAGTATTTT. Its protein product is CASSSIAGGFTDTQYF.

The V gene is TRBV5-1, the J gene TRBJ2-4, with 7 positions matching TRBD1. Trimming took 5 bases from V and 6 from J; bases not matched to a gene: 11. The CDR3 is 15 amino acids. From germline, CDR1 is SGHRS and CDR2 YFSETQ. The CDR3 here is CASRPQTGAGNIQYF. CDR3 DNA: TGCGCCAGCAGACCTCAAACAGGGGCGGGAAACATTCAGTACTTC.

The CDR3 here is CAISAGARQGNYGYTF. The CDR3 coding sequence is TGTGCCATCAGTGCCGGAGCCAGACAGGGGAACTATGGCTACACCTTC. The chain carries TRBV10-3 and TRBJ1-2; TRBD1 matches at 8 bases. The germline gives CDR1 ENHRY, CDR2 SYGVKD. The CDR3 covers 16 residues. With V trimmed by 4 bases and J by 2 bases, 9 bases remained unmatched.

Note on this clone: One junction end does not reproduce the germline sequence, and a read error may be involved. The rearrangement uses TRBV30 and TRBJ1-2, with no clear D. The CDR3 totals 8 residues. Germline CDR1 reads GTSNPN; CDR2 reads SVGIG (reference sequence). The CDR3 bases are TGTGCCTGGAGATGGGAGCCCTTC. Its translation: CAWRWEPF. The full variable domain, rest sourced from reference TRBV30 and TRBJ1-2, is SQTIHQWPATLVQPVGSPLSLECTVEGTSNPNLYWYRQAAGRGLQLLFYSVGIGQISSEVPQNLSASRPQDRQFILSSKKLLLSDSGFYLCAWRWEPFGSGTRLTVV.

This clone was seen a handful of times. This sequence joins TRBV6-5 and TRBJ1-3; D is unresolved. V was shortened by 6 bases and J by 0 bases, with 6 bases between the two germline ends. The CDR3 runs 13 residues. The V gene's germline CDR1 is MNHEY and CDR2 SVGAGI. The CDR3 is CASRGSSGNTIYF. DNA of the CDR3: TGTGCCAGCAGGGGGAGCTCTGGAAACACCATATATTTT.